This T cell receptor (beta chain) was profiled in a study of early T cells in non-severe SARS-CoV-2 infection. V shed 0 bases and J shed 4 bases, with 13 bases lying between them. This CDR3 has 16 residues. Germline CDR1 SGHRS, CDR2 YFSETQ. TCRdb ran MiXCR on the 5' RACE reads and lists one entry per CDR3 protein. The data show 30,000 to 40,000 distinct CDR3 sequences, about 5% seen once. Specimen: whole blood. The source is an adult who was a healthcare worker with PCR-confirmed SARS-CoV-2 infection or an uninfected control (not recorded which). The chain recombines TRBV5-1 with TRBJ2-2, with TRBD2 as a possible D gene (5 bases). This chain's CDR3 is CASSLEGVGSTGELFF. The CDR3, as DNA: TGCGCCAGCAGCTTGGAGGGTGTTGGGAGCACCGGGGAGCTGTTTTTT. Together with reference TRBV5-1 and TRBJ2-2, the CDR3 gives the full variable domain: KAGVTQTPRYLIKTRGQQVTLSCSPISGHRSVSWYQQTPGQGLQFLFEYFSETQRNKGNFPGRFSGRQFSNSRSEMNVSTLELGDSALYLCASSLEGVGSTGELFFGEGSRLTVL.